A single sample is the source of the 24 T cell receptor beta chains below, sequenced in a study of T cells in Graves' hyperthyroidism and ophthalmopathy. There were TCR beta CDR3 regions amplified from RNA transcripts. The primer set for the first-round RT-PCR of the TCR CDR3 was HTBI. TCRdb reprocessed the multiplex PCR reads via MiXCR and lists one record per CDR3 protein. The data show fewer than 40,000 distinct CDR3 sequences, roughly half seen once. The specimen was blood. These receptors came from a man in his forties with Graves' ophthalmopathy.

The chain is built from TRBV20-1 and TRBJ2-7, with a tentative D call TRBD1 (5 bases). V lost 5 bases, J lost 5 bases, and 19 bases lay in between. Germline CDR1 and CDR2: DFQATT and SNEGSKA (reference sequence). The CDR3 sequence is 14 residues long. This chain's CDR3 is CSAPTTAGWHEQYF. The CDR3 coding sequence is TGCAGTGCTCCGACCACGGCAGGGTGGCACGAGCAGTACTTC.

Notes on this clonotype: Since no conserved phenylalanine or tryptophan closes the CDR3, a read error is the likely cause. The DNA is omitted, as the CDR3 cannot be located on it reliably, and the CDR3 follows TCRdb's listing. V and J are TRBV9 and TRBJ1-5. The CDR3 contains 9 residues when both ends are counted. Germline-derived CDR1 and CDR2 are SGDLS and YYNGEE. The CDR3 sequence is CASSVGGSR.

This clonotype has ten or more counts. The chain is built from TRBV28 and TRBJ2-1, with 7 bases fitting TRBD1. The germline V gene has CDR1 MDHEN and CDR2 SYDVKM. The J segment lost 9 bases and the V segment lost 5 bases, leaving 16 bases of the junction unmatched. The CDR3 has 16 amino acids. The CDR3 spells CASSIRQGVVYREQFF. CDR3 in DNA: TGTGCCAGCAGTATCAGACAGGGTGTGGTTTATCGTGAGCAGTTCTTC.

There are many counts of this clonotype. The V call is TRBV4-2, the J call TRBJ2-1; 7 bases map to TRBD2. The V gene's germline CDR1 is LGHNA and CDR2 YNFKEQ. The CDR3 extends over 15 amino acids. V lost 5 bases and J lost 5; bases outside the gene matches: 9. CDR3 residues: CASSTPGTINNEQFF. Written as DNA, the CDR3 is TGTGCCAGCAGCACCCCCGGGACTATCAACAATGAGCAGTTCTTC.

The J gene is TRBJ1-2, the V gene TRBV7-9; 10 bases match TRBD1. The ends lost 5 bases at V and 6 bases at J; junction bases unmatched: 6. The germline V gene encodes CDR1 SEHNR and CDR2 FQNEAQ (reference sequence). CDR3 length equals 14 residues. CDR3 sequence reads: CASSPGQGFDGYTF. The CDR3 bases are TGTGCCAGCAGCCCGGGACAGGGGTTCGATGGCTACACCTTC.

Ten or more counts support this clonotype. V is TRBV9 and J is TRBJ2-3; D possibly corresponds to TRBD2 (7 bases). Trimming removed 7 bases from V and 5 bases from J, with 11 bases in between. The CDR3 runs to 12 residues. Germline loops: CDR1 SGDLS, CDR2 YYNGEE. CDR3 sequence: CASGGAVDTQYF. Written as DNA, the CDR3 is TGTGCCAGCGGGGGGGCGGTAGATACGCAGTATTTT. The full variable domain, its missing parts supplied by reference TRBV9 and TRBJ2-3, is DSGVTQTPKHLITATGQRVTLRCSPRSGDLSVYWYQQSLDQGLQFLIQYYNGEERAKGNILERFSAQQFPDLHSELNLSSLELGDSALYFCASGGAVDTQYFGPGTRLTVL.

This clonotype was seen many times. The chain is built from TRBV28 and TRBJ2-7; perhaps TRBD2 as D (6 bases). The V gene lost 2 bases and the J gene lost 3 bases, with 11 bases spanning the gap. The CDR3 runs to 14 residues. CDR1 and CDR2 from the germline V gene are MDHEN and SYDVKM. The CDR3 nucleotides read TGTGCCAGCAGTTTAGCGGGACCTAGCTACGAGCAGTACTTC. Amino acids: CASSLAGPSYEQYF.

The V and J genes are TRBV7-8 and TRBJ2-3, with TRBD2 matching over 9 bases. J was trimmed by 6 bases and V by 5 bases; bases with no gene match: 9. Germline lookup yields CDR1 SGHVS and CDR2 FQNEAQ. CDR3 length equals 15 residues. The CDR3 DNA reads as TGTGCCAGCAGCGGGGCGCGGGGGGGCTGGGATACGCAGTATTTT. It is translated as CASSGARGGWDTQYF.

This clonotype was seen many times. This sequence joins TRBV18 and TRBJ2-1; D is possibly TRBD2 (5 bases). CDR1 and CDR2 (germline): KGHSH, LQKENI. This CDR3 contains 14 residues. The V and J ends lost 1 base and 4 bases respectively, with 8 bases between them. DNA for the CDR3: TGTGCCAGCTCACCACTAGCGACGTACAATGAGCAGTTCTTC. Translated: CASSPLATYNEQFF.

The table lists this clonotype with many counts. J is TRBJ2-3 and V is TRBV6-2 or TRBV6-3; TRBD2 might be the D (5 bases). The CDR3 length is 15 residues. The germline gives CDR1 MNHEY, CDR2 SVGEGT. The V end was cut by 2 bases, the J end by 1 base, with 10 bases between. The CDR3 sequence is CASSYGAAGTDTQYF. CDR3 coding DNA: TGTGCCAGCAGTTACGGAGCGGCTGGCACAGATACGCAGTATTTT.

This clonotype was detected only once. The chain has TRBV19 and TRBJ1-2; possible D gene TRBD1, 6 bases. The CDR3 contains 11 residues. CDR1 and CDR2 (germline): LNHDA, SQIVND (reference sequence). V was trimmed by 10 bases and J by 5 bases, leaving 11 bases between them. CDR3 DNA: TGTGCCACCCGGACAGCGTATGGCTACACCTTC. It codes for CATRTAYGYTF.

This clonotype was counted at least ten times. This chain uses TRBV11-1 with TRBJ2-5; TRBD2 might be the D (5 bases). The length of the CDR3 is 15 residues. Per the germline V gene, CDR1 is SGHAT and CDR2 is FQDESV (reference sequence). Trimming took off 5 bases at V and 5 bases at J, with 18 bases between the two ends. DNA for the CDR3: TGTGCCAGCAGCCTAGGACTGTCCGTAGGGGAGACCCAGTACTTC. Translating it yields CASSLGLSVGETQYF. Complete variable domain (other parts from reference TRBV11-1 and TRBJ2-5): EAEVAQSPRYKITEKSQAVAFWCDPISGHATLYWYRQILGQGPELLVQFQDESVVDDSQLPKDRFSAERLKGVDSTLKIQPAELGDSAMYLCASSLGLSVGETQYFGPGTRLLVL.

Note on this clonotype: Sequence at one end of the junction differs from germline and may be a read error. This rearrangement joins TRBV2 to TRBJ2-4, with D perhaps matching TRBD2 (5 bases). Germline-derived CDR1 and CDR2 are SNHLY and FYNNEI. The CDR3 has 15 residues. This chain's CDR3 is CASTFKGAAKSIQCF. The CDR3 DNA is TGTGCCAGCACCTTTAAGGGAGCGGCCAAAAGCATTCAGTGCTTC.

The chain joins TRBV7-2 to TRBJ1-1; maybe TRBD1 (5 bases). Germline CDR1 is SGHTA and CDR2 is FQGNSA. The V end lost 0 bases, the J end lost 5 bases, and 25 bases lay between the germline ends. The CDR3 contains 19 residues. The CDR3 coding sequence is TGTGCCAGCAGCTTAGCCGTAGGGGTTTGGGGCCGAGGGAGTACTGAAGCTTTCTTT. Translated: CASSLAVGVWGRGSTEAFF.

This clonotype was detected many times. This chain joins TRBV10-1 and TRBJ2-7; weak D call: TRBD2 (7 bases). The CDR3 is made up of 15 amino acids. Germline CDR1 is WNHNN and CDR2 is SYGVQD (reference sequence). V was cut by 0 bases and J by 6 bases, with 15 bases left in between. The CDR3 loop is CASSESLGGLSEQYF. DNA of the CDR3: TGCGCCAGCAGTGAGTCATTGGGGGGGCTAAGCGAGCAGTACTTC.

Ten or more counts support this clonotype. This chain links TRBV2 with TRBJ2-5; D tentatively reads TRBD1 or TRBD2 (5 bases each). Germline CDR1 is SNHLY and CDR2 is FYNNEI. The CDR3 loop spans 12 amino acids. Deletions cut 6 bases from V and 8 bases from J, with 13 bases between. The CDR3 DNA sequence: TGTGCCAGCAGAGACCAGGGAGTAACCCAGTACTTC. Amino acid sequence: CASRDQGVTQYF.

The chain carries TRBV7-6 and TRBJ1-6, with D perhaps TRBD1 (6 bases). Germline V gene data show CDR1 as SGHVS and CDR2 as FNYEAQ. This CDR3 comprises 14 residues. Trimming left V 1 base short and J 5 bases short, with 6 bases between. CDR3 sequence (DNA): TGTGCCAGCAGCTTAGGGACAGATAATTCACCCCTCCACTTT. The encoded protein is CASSLGTDNSPLHF.

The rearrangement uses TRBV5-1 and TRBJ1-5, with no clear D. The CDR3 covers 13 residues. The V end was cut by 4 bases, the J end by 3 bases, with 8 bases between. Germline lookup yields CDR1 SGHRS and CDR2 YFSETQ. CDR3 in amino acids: CASSPYANQPQHF. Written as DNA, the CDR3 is TGCGCCAGCAGCCCGTACGCCAATCAGCCCCAGCATTTT.

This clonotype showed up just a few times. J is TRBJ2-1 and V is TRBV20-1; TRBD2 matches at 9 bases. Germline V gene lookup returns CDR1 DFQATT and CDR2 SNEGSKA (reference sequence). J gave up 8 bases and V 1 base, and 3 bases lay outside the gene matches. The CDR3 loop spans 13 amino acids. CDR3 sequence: CSARVAGVYEQFF. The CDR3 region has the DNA TGCAGTGCTAGAGTAGCGGGAGTCTATGAGCAGTTCTTC.

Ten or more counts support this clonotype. CDR3 sequence: CASSFPRGNRNEQFF. In DNA, the CDR3 is TGTGCCAGCAGTTTCCCTCGGGGAAATCGGAATGAGCAGTTCTTC. The chain uses TRBV28 and TRBJ2-1, with TRBD2 as a possible D gene (5 bases). Germline values: CDR1 MDHEN, CDR2 SYDVKM. V shed 3 bases and J shed 7 bases, with 16 bases lying between them. The CDR3 is 15 amino acids.

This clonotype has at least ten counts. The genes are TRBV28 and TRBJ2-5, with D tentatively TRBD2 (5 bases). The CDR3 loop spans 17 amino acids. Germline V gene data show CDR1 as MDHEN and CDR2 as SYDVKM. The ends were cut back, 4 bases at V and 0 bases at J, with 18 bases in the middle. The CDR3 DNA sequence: TGTGCCAGCAGTTCCCCTAAGGTGCAGCGGAACCAAGAGACCCAGTACTTC. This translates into CASSSPKVQRNQETQYF.

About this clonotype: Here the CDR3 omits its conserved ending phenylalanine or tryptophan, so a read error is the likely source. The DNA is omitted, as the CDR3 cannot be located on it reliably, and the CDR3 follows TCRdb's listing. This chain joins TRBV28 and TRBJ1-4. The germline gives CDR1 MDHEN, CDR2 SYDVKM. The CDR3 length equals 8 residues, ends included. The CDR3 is CASSLGLS.

In nucleotides, the CDR3 is TGTGCCAGCACCCTTATTCCTTGGGACATTCAGTACTTC. It specifies CASTLIPWDIQYF. This chain links TRBV12-3 or TRBV12-4 with TRBJ2-4, with D unclear. The CDR3 length is 13 residues. V lost 7 bases, J lost 8 bases, and 15 bases lay in between.

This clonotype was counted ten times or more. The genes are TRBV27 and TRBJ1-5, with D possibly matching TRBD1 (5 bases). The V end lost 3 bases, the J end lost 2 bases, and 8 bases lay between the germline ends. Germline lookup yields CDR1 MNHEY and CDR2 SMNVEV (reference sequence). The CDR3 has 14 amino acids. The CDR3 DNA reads TGTGCCAGCAGTTTCAGGGTTGGCAATCAGCCCCAGCATTTT. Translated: CASSFRVGNQPQHF.